This T cell receptor (beta chain) was found in a study of CD8+CD57+ T cells in acquired aplastic anemia (dated by TCRdb to 2017 to 2018). Study-wide context: DNA extracted from sorted CD4+ and CD8+ cells had a mean of around 3.3 ug, with a range of about 0.2 to 30 ug. CD8+CD57+ expansion was defined as a frequency above the mean frequency observed in healthy subjects.

Many counts were recorded for this clonotype. Its antigen remains unidentified. No much larger clone exists at a distance of one base, and base qualities are not known. Profiling of TCR beta VDJ combinations and CDR3 sequences used genomic DNA as the template. An Illumina HiSeq 2000 was used for TCR repertoire sequencing. Turning to the authors' computational methods: Repertoires were assessed using TRBV/TRBJ rearrangement plots, CDR3 size and DJ length profiles, and Simpson's diversity index. The most abundant DNA sequence in the deep sequencing data was defined as the immunodominant clone. CDR3 amino acid sequences were screened for sharing across subjects and were compared with published repertoires and the VDJdb database. TCRdb took the public reads, trimmed them with fastp at Q25, ran MiXCR for clone calling and kept in-frame beta chains. Rows are combined by CDR3 protein, so each entry shows the most common genes and DNA. It is TCRdb's table, rather than the study itself, that gives the V and J calls and clone size. The sample data list under 200,000 distinct CDR3 sequences, and approximately 52% of these were observed just once. The top ten hold roughly 1.8% of the sample.

V is reduced by 3 bases and J by 7 bases, leaving a spacing of 6 bases between them. CDR1 and CDR2, looked up from the germline V gene, are MNHNS and SASEGT. The CDR3 sequence holds 11 residues, the cysteine and phenylalanine included. The read is trimmed to its CDR3 DNA, 33 bases read in frame from base 1. General study outcomes and caveats: Some 31 CD8+ CDR3 sequences were shared between patients and controls but appeared highly expressed in patients and within their immunodominant clones. Patients and healthy controls showed no significant difference in CD8+ Simpson's diversity (P=0.060).

Flow cytometry had shown CD8+CD57+ cell expansion in the patients selected for sequencing. Every patient had severe acquired aplastic anemia, diagnosed using the International Study of Aplastic Anemia and Agranulocytosis and Camitta criteria. No therapy had been received by the patients at the time of blood sampling. The study deep-sequenced TCR repertoires of sorted CD4+ and CD8+ blood T cells from severe aplastic anemia patients and healthy subjects. In the USA, patient enrollment took place under clinicaltrials.gov protocols 00001620, 01623167, 00001397, 00071045, 00081523 and 00961064. Ficoll-Paque density gradient centrifugation was used to isolate peripheral blood mononuclear cells. CD4+ and CD8+ T cells were sorted by FACS or magnetic beads before DNA extraction.

This sequence was found in a human donor with aplastic anemia. Specimen: sorted CD4+, CD8+, or CD8+CD57+ T cells (not recorded which) from PBMCs. This chain is built from TRBV6-1 and TRBJ1-1, with the D gene not clear enough to name. The DNA sequence is as follows: TGTGCCAGCAGTGACCTAGGTGAAGCTTTCTTT. This gives the protein CASSDLGEAFF.